These 18 T cell receptor beta chains were sequenced from one sample in a study of T cell responses to AZD1222 COVID-19 vaccine. The data were produced by immunoSEQ multiplex PCR, yet TCRdb's version contains in-frame clones alone and is incomplete. Of about 140,000 clones in the sample, roughly 88% are singletons; the top ten hold about 1.8%. Sequences were derived from peripheral blood, sampled 28 days after the second AZD1222 dose. The receptors were gathered from an adult who received the AZD1222 COVID-19 vaccine.

Comment on this clone: This sample also contains other DNA sequences that code for the same CDR3. This chain joins TRBV10-3 and TRBJ1-1, with D perhaps TRBD1 (6 bases). The CDR3 extends over 14 amino acids. Per the germline V gene, CDR1 is ENHRY and CDR2 is SYGVKD. Trimming removed 7 bases at V and 2 bases at J, with 14 bases between. CDR3 coding DNA: TGTGCCATCAAAACAGGGACGGGAAACACTGAAGCTTTCTTT. Protein: CAIKTGTGNTEAFF.

J is TRBJ1-4 and V is TRBV5-8, with D uncertain. Trimming pared 1 base from V and 2 bases from J, leaving 15 bases between. This CDR3 spans 17 amino acids. The V gene's germline CDR1 is SGHTS and CDR2 YDEGEE. This CDR3 is CASSLWEGSPTNEKLFF. The CDR3 region has the DNA TGTGCCAGCAGCTTGTGGGAAGGGTCTCCGACTAATGAAAAACTGTTTTTT. The whole variable domain, remainder taken from reference TRBV5-8 and TRBJ1-4, is EAGVTQSPTHLIKTRGQQATLRCSPISGHTSVYWYQQALGLGLQFLLWYDEGEERNRGNFPPRFSGRQFPNYSSELNVNALELEDSALYLCASSLWEGSPTNEKLFFGSGTQLSVL.

The V and J genes are TRBV24-1 and TRBJ1-5; D gene unclear. The V gene lost 8 bases and the J gene lost 8 bases, with 12 bases spanning the gap. Germline assignment: CDR1 KGHDR and CDR2 SFDVKD. The CDR3 is 12 amino acids. CDR3 DNA: TGTGCCACCATCGAGGGTTGTGAGCCCCAGCATTTT. This codes for CATIEGCEPQHF.

The chain joins TRBV30 to TRBJ1-2; the D is unclear. The CDR3 extends over 13 amino acids. The V end was cut by 4 bases, the J end by 4 bases, with 13 bases between. Germline values: CDR1 GTSNPN, CDR2 SVGIG (reference sequence). CDR3 DNA: TGTGCCTGGAAAAAAGGGTACGCCTATGGCTACACCTTC. This encodes CAWKKGYAYGYTF.

The V gene is TRBV5-1, the J gene TRBJ1-1, with a possible D match to TRBD1 (5 bases). Germline CDR1 is SGHRS and CDR2 is YFSETQ. The CDR3 is 13 residues long. V gave up 3 bases and J gave up 1 base, with 7 bases separating them. This CDR3 reads CASSWGTNTEAFF. The CDR3 DNA follows: TGCGCCAGCAGCTGGGGGACGAACACTGAAGCTTTCTTT.

This chain links TRBV7-3 with TRBJ2-5, with TRBD1 matching over 8 bases. The V gene's germline CDR1 is SGHTA and CDR2 FQGTGA. This CDR3 comprises 15 residues. After removal of 4 bases from V and 5 bases from J, the junction contained 9 bases not matched to a gene. CDR3 sequence: CASSSQGAVRETQYF. In DNA, the CDR3 is TGTGCCAGCAGCTCTCAGGGGGCTGTTAGGGAGACCCAGTACTTC.

V gene TRBV21-1 combines with J gene TRBJ2-2. TRBV21-1 is an annotated pseudogene. This CDR3 region has 16 residues. CDR3 in amino acids: CASSKLGTPNTGELFF. The CDR3 bases are TGTGCCAGCAGCAAACTCGGGACCCCGAACACCGGGGAGCTGTTTTTT.

This sequence joins TRBV29-1 and TRBJ2-5; D might be TRBD1 (5 bases). Per germline, CDR1 SQVTM and CDR2 ANQGSEA. Trimming pared 1 base from V and 7 bases from J, leaving 10 bases between. The CDR3 extends over 12 amino acids. The CDR3 region is CSVEAGSVTQYF. The CDR3 region has the DNA TGCAGCGTTGAAGCAGGGTCCGTGACCCAGTACTTC.

V is TRBV7-3 and J is TRBJ2-2; possible D gene TRBD1, 5 bases. The CDR3 has 13 amino acids. V was cut by 4 bases and J by 4 bases, with 7 bases left in between. Looked up from germline, CDR1 is SGHTA and CDR2 is FQGTGA. CDR3 sequence: CASSSQGTGELFF. Here the CDR3 DNA reads TGTGCCAGCAGCTCCCAGGGCACCGGGGAGCTGTTTTTT.

The rearrangement uses TRBV12-3 or TRBV12-4 and TRBJ1-1; D remains unclear. CDR3 size: 12 residues. V shed 7 bases and J shed 2 bases, with 8 bases lying between them. The CDR3 DNA reads as TGTGCCAGCACGTCTATAAACACTGAAGCTTTCTTT. Amino acid sequence: CASTSINTEAFF.

This CDR3 is CASSLSGDDNEQFF. The CDR3 DNA sequence: TGCGCCAGCAGCTTATCCGGGGATGACAATGAGCAGTTCTTC. This chain uses TRBV5-1 with TRBJ2-1; possibly TRBD2 for D (5 bases). This CDR3 is built from 14 residues. V shed 2 bases and J shed 5 bases, with 11 bases lying between them. Germline values: CDR1 SGHRS, CDR2 YFSETQ.

As DNA, the CDR3 is TGTGCCAGTAGTTACAACTATGGCTACACCTTC. This sequence encodes CASSYNYGYTF. V and J are TRBV19 and TRBJ1-2; D remains ambiguous. The germline V gene encodes CDR1 LNHDA and CDR2 SQIVND (reference sequence). The CDR3 spans 11 residues. Trimming pared 5 bases from V and 2 bases from J, leaving 3 bases between.

V and J are TRBV10-1 and TRBJ1-1; a weak D match, TRBD1 (5 bases). Germline V lookup: CDR1 WNHNN, CDR2 SYGVQD (reference sequence). This CDR3 region has 16 residues. V lost 2 bases, J lost 8 bases, and 21 bases lay in between. CDR3 protein: CASSEGGALARTEAFF. In DNA, the CDR3 is TGCGCCAGCAGTGAGGGGGGAGCTCTGGCTAGAACAGAAGCTTTCTTT.

CDR3: CASSSGTGGDTQYF. The CDR3 region has the DNA TGTGCCAGCTCAAGTGGGACTGGAGGGGATACGCAGTATTTT. The rearrangement links TRBV18 to TRBJ2-3; D is perhaps TRBD2 (6 bases). This CDR3 is built from 14 residues. In germline, CDR1 is KGHSH, CDR2 LQKENI. V shed 5 bases and J shed 6 bases, with 15 bases lying between them.

The chain links TRBV9 to TRBJ1-2, with 7 bases identical to TRBD1. V shed 0 bases, J shed 6 bases, and the junction held 2 bases outside the gene matches. In germline, CDR1 is SGDLS, CDR2 YYNGEE. The CDR3 contains 13 residues. CDR3 sequence reads: CASSVEGADGYTF. The CDR3, as DNA: TGTGCCAGCAGCGTAGAGGGGGCGGATGGCTACACCTTC.

This rearrangement joins TRBV6-5 to TRBJ1-5; no reliable D call. CDR1 and CDR2 (germline): MNHEY, SVGAGI. CDR3 size: 13 residues. V was shortened by 8 bases and J by 4 bases, with 12 bases between the two germline ends. CDR3 bases: TGTGCCAGCCGAAAGGTCTTTAATCAGCCCCAGCATTTT. Amino acid sequence: CASRKVFNQPQHF.

The chain recombines TRBV6-5 with TRBJ1-6; D possibly corresponds to TRBD1 (5 bases). V was cut by 4 bases and J by 4 bases, with 8 bases left in between. The CDR3 is 14 amino acids. Germline CDR1 reads MNHEY; CDR2 reads SVGAGI. CDR3 residues: CASSSGPYNSPLHF. CDR3 coding DNA: TGTGCCAGCAGTTCGGGACCTTATAATTCACCCCTCCACTTT.

This clone came up once. The gene calls are TRBV6-5 and TRBJ2-1; a possible D gene is TRBD2 (5 bases). CDR3 length: 13 residues. The V end lost 7 bases, the J end lost 8 bases, and 15 bases lay between the germline ends. CDR1 and CDR2 (germline): MNHEY, SVGAGI. CDR3 in DNA: TGTGCCAGCACCGGATCCCTGAGGGATGAGCAGTTCTTC. It codes for CASTGSLRDEQFF.